These 10 T cell receptor beta chains originate from one sample sequenced in a study of T cell responses to AZD1222 COVID-19 vaccine. TCRdb keeps only in-frame clones here, not all; method: immunoSEQ multiplex PCR. This table has 150,000 to 200,000 clones, 85% to 95% appearing once. This specimen was peripheral blood, taken on day 0 of AZD1222 vaccination. These receptors all come from an adult in good health.

The chain uses TRBV25-1 and TRBJ2-3, with D perhaps TRBD2 (5 bases). Per the germline V gene, CDR1 is MGHDK and CDR2 is SYGVNS. Trimming left V 4 bases short and J 6 bases short, with 14 bases between. This CDR3 contains 14 residues. The DNA of the CDR3 is TGTGCCAGCAGTGCCCCCTGGGAGACTGATACGCAGTATTTT. It codes for CASSAPWETDTQYF.

The chain has TRBV4-2 and TRBJ2-5; TRBD2 matches 8 bases. The CDR3 runs 17 residues. V dropped 0 bases and J dropped 2; count of bases not matched to a gene: 8. Germline values: CDR1 LGHNA, CDR2 YNFKEQ. CDR3 coding DNA: TGTGCCAGCAGCCAAGATATGGGCGGGGGGCCGCAAGAGACCCAGTACTTC. Residues: CASSQDMGGGPQETQYF.

This clone was observed a single time. V and J are TRBV4-3 and TRBJ1-1, with TRBD1 identical over 9 bases. This CDR3 region has 14 residues. Per germline, CDR1 LGHNA and CDR2 YSLEER. V lost 3 bases, J lost 5 bases, and 4 bases stayed unmatched. As DNA, the CDR3 is TGCGCCAGCAGCCAGACAGGGGGTTGGACTGAAGCTTTCTTT. As protein: CASSQTGGWTEAFF.

The genes are TRBV12-3 or TRBV12-4 and TRBJ1-1; the D gene is possibly TRBD1 (5 bases). The CDR3 length is 13 residues. Trimming took off 2 bases at V and 5 bases at J, with 9 bases between the two ends. The CDR3 bases are TGTGCCAGCAGTTTACAAAAGGGGACTGAAGCTTTCTTT. It yields the protein CASSLQKGTEAFF.

The gene calls are TRBV3-1 (or the pseudogene TRBV3-2) and TRBJ1-1; D is unclear. The ends were cut back, 1 base at V and 3 bases at J, with 12 bases in the middle. This CDR3 region has 15 residues. Looked up from germline, CDR1 is LGHDT and CDR2 is YNNKEL (reference sequence). The CDR3 region is CASSQAGIYHTEAFF. In DNA, the CDR3 is TGTGCCAGCAGCCAAGCGGGTATTTATCACACTGAAGCTTTCTTT.

The V gene is TRBV19, the J gene TRBJ2-1; D gene unclear. Trimming pared 7 bases from V and 5 bases from J, leaving 15 bases between. Germline V lookup: CDR1 LNHDA, CDR2 SQIVND (reference sequence). The CDR3 is made up of 14 amino acids. The CDR3 is CASTSPEWDNEQFF. The CDR3 region has the DNA TGTGCCAGTACCTCACCTGAGTGGGACAATGAGCAGTTCTTC.

The V gene is TRBV10-2, the J gene TRBJ2-3; no clear D gene. The CDR3 is made up of 11 amino acids. Germline values: CDR1 WSHSY, CDR2 SAAADI. Between the trimmed V and J ends, which lost 7 bases and 10 bases, there was a span of 12 bases. The CDR3 DNA reads TGCGCCAGCACCGCAGGCTGGGCGCAGTATTTT. Translated, it gives CASTAGWAQYF.

The chain uses TRBV4-1 and TRBJ2-7; tentatively, D is TRBD2 (6 bases). V was shortened by 3 bases and J by 6 bases, with 21 bases between the two germline ends. The CDR3 runs 16 residues. Germline V CDR1 and CDR2: MGHRA, YSYEKL. The CDR3: CASSQGLGRNRLEQYF. The CDR3 DNA is TGCGCCAGCAGCCAGGGACTGGGCAGGAACCGACTCGAGCAGTACTTC.

J is TRBJ1-5 and V is TRBV19, with TRBD1 identical over 7 bases. This CDR3 is built from 17 residues. The germline V gene encodes CDR1 LNHDA and CDR2 SQIVND (reference sequence). V lost 4 bases, J lost 2 bases, and 11 bases stayed unmatched. The CDR3 is CASSTRQGSIRNQPQHF. The CDR3 DNA reads TGTGCCAGTAGTACGAGACAGGGCTCGATACGCAATCAGCCCCAGCATTTT.

This clone was seen just once. The CDR3 DNA sequence: TGTGCCTGGAGTGTCTTAGGTGGAAACACCATATATTTT. Amino acids: CAWSVLGGNTIYF. The V and J genes are TRBV30 and TRBJ1-3; D gene uncertain. This CDR3 is built from 13 residues. V was trimmed by 0 bases and J by 3 bases, leaving 6 bases between them. Germline V lookup: CDR1 GTSNPN, CDR2 SVGIG (reference sequence).